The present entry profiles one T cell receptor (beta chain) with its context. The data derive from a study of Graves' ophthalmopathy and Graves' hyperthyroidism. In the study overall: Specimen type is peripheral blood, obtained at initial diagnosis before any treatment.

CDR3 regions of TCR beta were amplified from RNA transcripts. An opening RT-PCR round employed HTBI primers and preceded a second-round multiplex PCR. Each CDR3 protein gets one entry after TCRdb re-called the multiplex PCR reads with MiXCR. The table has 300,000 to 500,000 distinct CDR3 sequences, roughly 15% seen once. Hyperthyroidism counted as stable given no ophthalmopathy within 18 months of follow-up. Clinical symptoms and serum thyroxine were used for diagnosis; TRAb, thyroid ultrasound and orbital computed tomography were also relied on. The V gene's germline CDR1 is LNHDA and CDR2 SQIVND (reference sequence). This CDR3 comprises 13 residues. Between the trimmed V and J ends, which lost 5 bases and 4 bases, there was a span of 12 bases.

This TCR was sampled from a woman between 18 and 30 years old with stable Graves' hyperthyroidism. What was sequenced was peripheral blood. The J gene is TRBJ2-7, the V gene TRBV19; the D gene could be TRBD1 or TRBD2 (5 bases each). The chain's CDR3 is CASSSRDEYEQYF. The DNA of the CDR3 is TGTGCCAGTAGTTCACGGGACGAATACGAGCAGTACTTC.